The rows below give T cell receptor beta chains drawn from one sample of a study of cytomegalovirus exposure and HLA in healthy donors. Repertoires were generated with immunoSEQ multiplex PCR, while TCRdb's copy carries only in-frame clones and drops some. The table for this sample gives about 130,000 clones. Sequenced material: PBMCs. Receptors were obtained from a woman in her sixties or seventies in good health and CMV-seronegative. Each CDR3 is given without its conserved first and last residue. The order of the fields is V gene, D gene, CDR3 protein. The D gene is left open where the match is weak.

TRBV6-5 | TRBD1 | ASRRGQGYQPQH
TRBV9 | TRBD1 | ASSVSGTGGNTIY
TRBV6-6 | - | ASSSQGRGEQY
TRBV28 | TRBD1 | ASSIGQGLEQY
TRBV2 | TRBD2 | ASRGLAFFDEQY
TRBV4-1 | TRBD1 | ASSARDRGANYGYT
TRBV6-1 | - | ASSELDQPQH
TRBV19 | TRBD2 | ASSTGLAGVYEQY
TRBV29-1 | TRBD2 | SVTSGGLYNEQF
TRBV2 | TRBD2 | ASSEGVAGGGTDTQY
TRBV14 | - | ASTRMGTGDTEAF
TRBV11-2 | TRBD2 | ASSSLNSGRNTGELF
TRBV9 | - | ASSVGLGQGTDTEAF
TRBV6-5 | - | ASSSSFMPSYNEQF
TRBV9 | TRBD1 | ASTGQTYGYT
TRBV7-9 | - | ASSLVDGIRNEQF
TRBV4-1 | - | ASSQDPLFEQALRGTGELF
TRBV19 | - | ASSPDQGSSTEAF
TRBV27 | TRBD1 | ASSKSQGVGLYEQY
TRBV7-3 | - | ASSERHRSDTQY
TRBV19 | - | ASTGAATNEKLF
TRBV30 | - | AWQRMNTEAF
TRBV9 | TRBD2 | ASSPTSGGAADTQY
TRBV7-3 | TRBD2 | ASSPSGTSGGLPRDTQY
TRBV21-1 | - | ASSKAARMGTEAF
TRBV7-8 | - | ASRGAVDTQY
TRBV7-2 | - | ASSFRGSDTQY
TRBV18 | TRBD1 | ASSPGQGSLAQH
TRBV6-5 | - | ASSYVPRINNSPLH
TRBV7-9 | TRBD2 | ASSRRASGSFHEQY
TRBV4-2 | - | ASSQVMRTVTTNGANVLT
TRBV5-1 | - | ASKFGPTQY
TRBV2 | TRBD2 | ASGGGYITYEQY
TRBV5-1 | TRBD1 | ASSYTGTEGNTIY
TRBV7-9 | TRBD1 | ATPPGQAPTDTQY
TRBV29-1 | - | SVSEGHNQPQH
TRBV5-1 | - | ASSRTEGFTGELF
TRBV7-9 | - | ASSLNQDYGYT
TRBV28 | TRBD1 | ASSVGTTGGSSYEQY
TRBV6-1 | TRBD1 | ASLRDRGLGQPQH
TRBV7-9 | TRBD2 | ASSFPSGDTDTQY
TRBV4-1 | - | ASSQEDKSSYNEQF
TRBV6-6 | TRBD2 | ASSDGLAGVNEQF
TRBV30 | TRBD1 | AWITGGRNQPQH
TRBV6-5 | TRBD1 | ASSRGQNYEQY
TRBV5-5 | - | ASSFDFGYEQY
TRBV6-5 | - | ASSYLRAGSYEQY
TRBV19 | - | ASHPGGISNQPQH
TRBV27 | - | ATFSSSYEQY
TRBV4-1 | - | ASPPNPPEKLF
TRBV27 | TRBD1 | ASGDRRAGELNTEAF
TRBV13 | TRBD1 | ASSQGVYEQY
TRBV5-5 | TRBD2 | ASSYGGGRTDTQY